Each of the 15 T cell receptor beta chains below was sequenced from the same sample in a study of beta chain features in type 1 diabetes. All of the isolated RNA was reverse transcribed, so expressed TCRB transcripts were sequenced. The protocol was immunoSEQ multiplex PCR, while the TCRdb copy is restricted to in-frame clones and leaves out a portion. This sample has hundreds of thousands of clones; over 9.5% occur once, and the top ten carry approximately 0.015%. Sequencing used naive CD4+ T cells from blood. All receptors come from a man aged 18 to 30 in good health.

J is TRBJ1-4 and V is TRBV7-9, with D hard to call. Per germline, CDR1 SEHNR and CDR2 FQNEAQ (reference sequence). The CDR3 spans 15 residues. Trimming removed 6 bases from V and 8 bases from J, with 19 bases in between. The CDR3 coding sequence is TGTGCCAGCAGTCGATGGGAGGTAGAAGGCGAAAAACTGTTTTTT. It codes for CASSRWEVEGEKLFF.

A few counts support this clone. The chain uses TRBV7-2 and TRBJ2-7; possible D gene TRBD2, 6 bases. The germline gives CDR1 SGHTA, CDR2 FQGNSA. V lost 5 bases and J 3 bases, leaving 14 bases between the germline ends. The CDR3 length is 14 residues. CDR3 DNA sequence: TGTGCCAGCAGCGTCGCGGGGATTGGCTACGAGCAGTACTTC. It codes for CASSVAGIGYEQYF. The full variable domain, rest sourced from reference TRBV7-2 and TRBJ2-7, is GAGVSQSPSNKVTEKGKDVELRCDPISGHTALYWYRQSLGQGLEFLIYFQGNSAPDKSGLPSDRFSAERTGGSVSTLTIQRTQQEDSAVYLCASSVAGIGYEQYFGPGTRLTVT.

A few counts support this clone. The chain uses TRBV7-2 and TRBJ2-1, with 9 bases lining up with TRBD2. The CDR3 totals 15 residues. Germline CDR1 reads SGHTA; CDR2 reads FQGNSA. After removal of 1 base from V and 7 bases from J, the junction contained 5 bases not matched to a gene. The CDR3 sequence is CASSLDQLAGNEQFF. CDR3 bases: TGTGCCAGCAGCTTAGATCAGCTAGCGGGGAATGAGCAGTTCTTC. Variable domain in full (rest from reference TRBV7-2 and TRBJ2-1): GAGVSQSPSNKVTEKGKDVELRCDPISGHTALYWYRQSLGQGLEFLIYFQGNSAPDKSGLPSDRFSAERTGGSVSTLTIQRTQQEDSAVYLCASSLDQLAGNEQFFGPGTRLTVL.

This clone was seen a handful of times. An end of the junction does not agree with germline; a read error may underlie this. The chain recombines TRBV7-9 with TRBJ2-7, with TRBD1 as a possible D gene (5 bases). This CDR3 comprises 13 residues. The germline CDR1 and CDR2 sequences are SEHNR and FQNEAQ (reference sequence). CDR3 sequence reads: CATSTAREREQYF. In DNA, the CDR3 is TGTGCCACCAGCACCGCCAGGGAACGCGAGCAGTACTTC.

There are a few counts of this clone. The DNA of the CDR3 is TGTGCCAGTAGTATGAGAAAGACTAGCCGCCAAGAGACCCAGTACTTC. Encoded protein: CASSMRKTSRQETQYF. This rearrangement joins TRBV19 to TRBJ2-5; 7 bases align to TRBD2. The J segment lost 1 base and the V segment lost 3 bases, leaving 8 bases of the junction unmatched. CDR3 length equals 16 residues. CDR1 is LNHDA and CDR2 is SQIVND in the germline V gene (reference sequence).

The genes are TRBV7-9 and TRBJ1-3, with D unclear. V was cut by 0 bases and J by 0 bases, with 9 bases left in between. The CDR3 sequence is 16 residues long. Looked up from germline, CDR1 is SEHNR and CDR2 is FQNEAQ (reference sequence). The CDR3 DNA follows: TGTGCCAGCAGCTTAGCGTCAGGCGTCTCTGGAAACACCATATATTTT. It specifies CASSLASGVSGNTIYF. Looking up the rest from reference TRBV7-9 and TRBJ1-3 gives the full variable domain: DTGVSQNPRHKITKRGQNVTFRCDPISEHNRLYWYRQTLGQGPEFLTYFQNEAQLEKSRLLSDRFSAERPKGSFSTLEIQRTEQGDSAMYLCASSLASGVSGNTIYFGEGSWLTVV.

In this sample, this clone turned up a few times. This chain joins TRBV15 and TRBJ1-1; D gene uncertain. The CDR3 runs 17 residues. Trimming took off 1 base at V and 0 bases at J, with 15 bases between the two ends. The V gene's germline CDR1 is LNHNV and CDR2 YYDKDF (reference sequence). This CDR3 is CATSRAREGRMNTEAFF. Written as DNA, the CDR3 is TGTGCCACCAGCAGAGCTCGAGAGGGCCGTATGAACACTGAAGCTTTCTTT.

This clone was seen a few times. The chain recombines TRBV5-4 with TRBJ2-5; possibly TRBD2 for D (6 bases). V lost 7 bases to trimming and J lost 1 base, with 11 bases between them. This CDR3 region has 13 residues. Looked up from germline, CDR1 is SGHNT and CDR2 is YYREEE (reference sequence). CDR3 sequence (DNA): TGTGCCAGCGGGGGGACTTTCCAAGAGACCCAGTACTTC. Translated, it gives CASGGTFQETQYF.

CDR3 protein: CASSQDARPDYGYTF. The DNA of the CDR3 is TGTGCCAGCAGCCAAGATGCGCGGCCTGACTATGGCTACACCTTC. The gene calls are TRBV14 and TRBJ1-2; D is ambiguous. Deletions cut 0 bases from V and 3 bases from J, with 11 bases between. Germline V gives CDR1 SGHDN, CDR2 FVKESK. CDR3 length: 15 residues.

This clone was recorded a few times. V usage is TRBV5-4 and J usage is TRBJ2-3, with 7 nucleotides matching TRBD1. CDR1 is SGHNT and CDR2 is YYREEE in the germline V gene (reference sequence). The CDR3 covers 15 residues. V dropped 3 bases and J dropped 4; count of bases not matched to a gene: 8. Written as DNA, the CDR3 is TGTGCCAGCAGCTGGCCGGGACAGTTAGCAGATACGCAGTATTTT. This codes for CASSWPGQLADTQYF.

The sample holds a few counts of this clone. The CDR3 nucleotides are TGTGCTAGTGGTTTGGGGGGGGACACTGAAGCTTTCTTT. As protein: CASGLGGDTEAFF. The chain joins TRBV12-5 to TRBJ1-1, with D maybe TRBD1 (5 bases). In germline, CDR1 is LGHNT, CDR2 FRNRAP. V lost 1 base to trimming and J lost 3 bases, with 6 bases between them. The CDR3 length is 13 residues.

In this sample, this clone turned up a few times. The rearrangement uses TRBV7-9 and TRBJ1-5; 10 nucleotides match TRBD1. The CDR3 runs 19 residues. The V and J ends lost 5 bases and 0 bases, in that order; junction bases with no gene match: 13. CDR1 and CDR2 (germline): SEHNR, FQNEAQ (reference sequence). The CDR3 nucleotides are TGTGCCAGCAGCCTGGGGGACAGGGGTGCGGAGAATAGCAATCAGCCCCAGCATTTT. Its protein product is CASSLGDRGAENSNQPQHF.

The CDR3: CSVQGYLTEAFF. CDR3 nucleotides: TGCAGCGTGCAGGGATACTTAACTGAAGCTTTCTTT. The chain joins TRBV29-1 to TRBJ1-1; D is possibly TRBD1 (5 bases). V lost 6 bases to trimming and J lost 5 bases, with 13 bases between them. CDR1 SQVTM and CDR2 ANQGSEA come from the germline V gene. The CDR3 has 12 amino acids.

The V call is TRBV5-4, the J call TRBJ1-6; maybe TRBD1 (5 bases). There are 13 residues in the CDR3. V was cut by 3 bases and J by 9 bases, with 10 bases left in between. Germline CDR1 reads SGHNT; CDR2 reads YYREEE (reference sequence). The CDR3 region has the DNA TGTGCCAGCAGCTGGGGGGATAGTTCACCCCTCCACTTT. It translates to CASSWGDSSPLHF.

This clone was recorded a few times. The CDR3 spells CASSNGHASDTQYF. For the CDR3, the DNA is TGTGCCAGTAGTAACGGACACGCATCAGATACGCAGTATTTT. The chain uses TRBV19 and TRBJ2-3, with a tentative D call TRBD1 (5 bases). CDR1 is LNHDA, CDR2 SQIVND, per germline (reference sequence). Trimming stripped 4 bases from V and 4 bases from J, with 12 bases between. The length of the CDR3 is 14 residues.